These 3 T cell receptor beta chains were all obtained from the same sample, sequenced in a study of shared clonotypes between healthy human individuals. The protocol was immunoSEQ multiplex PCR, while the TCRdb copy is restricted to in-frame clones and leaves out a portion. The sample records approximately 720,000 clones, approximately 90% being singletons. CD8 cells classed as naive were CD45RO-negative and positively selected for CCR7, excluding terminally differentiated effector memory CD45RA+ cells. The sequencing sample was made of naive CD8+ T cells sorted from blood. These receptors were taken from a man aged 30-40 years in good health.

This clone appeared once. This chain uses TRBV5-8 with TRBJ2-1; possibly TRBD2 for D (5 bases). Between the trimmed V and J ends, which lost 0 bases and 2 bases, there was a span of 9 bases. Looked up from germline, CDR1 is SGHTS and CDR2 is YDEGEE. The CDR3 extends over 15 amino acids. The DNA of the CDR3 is TGTGCCAGCAGCTTGGATGTCGGGGCCTACAATGAGCAGTTCTTC. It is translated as CASSLDVGAYNEQFF.

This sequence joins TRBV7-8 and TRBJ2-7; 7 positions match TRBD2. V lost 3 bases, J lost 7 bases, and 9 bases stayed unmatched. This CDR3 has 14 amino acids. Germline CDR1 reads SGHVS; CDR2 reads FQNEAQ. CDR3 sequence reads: CASSFGLAVSEQYF. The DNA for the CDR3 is TGTGCCAGCAGCTTTGGGCTAGCGGTCTCGGAGCAGTACTTC. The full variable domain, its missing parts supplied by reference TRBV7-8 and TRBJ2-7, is GAGVSQSPRYKVAKRGQDVALRCDPISGHVSLFWYQQALGQGPEFLTYFQNEAQLDKSGLPSDRFFAERPEGSVSTLKIQRTQQEDSAVYLCASSFGLAVSEQYFGPGTRLTVT.

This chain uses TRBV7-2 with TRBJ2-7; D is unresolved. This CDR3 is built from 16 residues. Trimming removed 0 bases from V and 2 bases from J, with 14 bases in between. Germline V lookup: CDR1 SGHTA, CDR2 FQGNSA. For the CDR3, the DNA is TGTGCCAGCAGCTTAGCCCTCGGTGAGGCGGCCTACGAGCAGTACTTC. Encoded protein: CASSLALGEAAYEQYF.